This passage covers 25 T cell receptor beta chains from one sample sequenced in a study of cytomegalovirus exposure and HLA in healthy donors. Both 60 Vbeta primers and 13 Jbeta primers went into the PCR. Clones were sequenced by immunoSEQ multiplex PCR, and TCRdb holds only the in-frame ones, with some missing. The repertoire consists of around 70,000 clones, with 80% to 90% occurring once and the leading ten covering about 2.1%. Sequencing was carried out using PBMCs. All receptors derive from a woman aged 25-40 years in good health and CMV-seronegative.

This chain connects TRBV7-9 to TRBJ1-3, with D possibly TRBD1 on 6 matching bases. Trimming shortened V by 5 bases and J by 4 bases, and 18 bases separated the two germline ends. Germline CDR1 and CDR2: SEHNR and FQNEAQ (reference sequence). The CDR3 covers 16 residues. The chain's CDR3 is CASSLRGGLRGNTIYF. DNA of the CDR3: TGTGCCAGCAGCCTTAGAGGGGGACTACGAGGAAACACCATATATTTT.

In regard to this clone: A junction boundary mismatches the germline segment, possibly from a read error. V and J are TRBV7-9 and TRBJ2-7, with a possible D match to TRBD1 (5 bases). The CDR3 is 17 residues long. Germline V gives CDR1 SEHNR, CDR2 FQNEAQ (reference sequence). The CDR3 region is CSSSLPRVGRSNHEQYF. The CDR3 coding sequence is TGTTCCAGCAGCTTACCCCGGGTGGGGCGGTCGAATCACGAGCAGTACTTC.

Of note for this clone: The junction departs from germline at one end; a sequencing error may be responsible. The V call is TRBV25-1, the J call TRBJ2-1; 8 bases fit TRBD2. The germline gives CDR1 MGHDK, CDR2 SYGVNS. This CDR3 spans 16 amino acids. The CDR3 here is CTSSRANGRAEDEQFF. CDR3 coding DNA: TGTACCAGCAGTAGGGCAAACGGGAGGGCCGAGGATGAGCAGTTCTTC.

The chain joins TRBV29-1 to TRBJ2-1; tentatively, D is TRBD2 (5 bases). The CDR3 runs 14 residues. The V gene's germline CDR1 is SQVTM and CDR2 ANQGSEA. V shed 3 bases and J shed 4 bases, with 13 bases lying between them. CDR3 nucleotide sequence: TGCAGCGTTGAGGGAGCGGTAATATACAATGAGCAGTTCTTC. This sequence encodes CSVEGAVIYNEQFF.

The rearrangement links TRBV7-3 to TRBJ2-1; D gene uncertain. Germline V lookup: CDR1 SGHTA, CDR2 FQGTGA. The length of the CDR3 is 14 residues. Deletions cut 5 bases from V and 6 bases from J, with 14 bases between. The CDR3 protein is CASSAGSAANEQFF. Here the CDR3 DNA reads TGTGCCAGCAGCGCCGGGTCGGCGGCCAATGAGCAGTTCTTC.

This clone has just one count. The V and J genes are TRBV6-1 and TRBJ2-1; possible D gene TRBD2, 5 bases. The CDR3 length is 15 residues. Germline V gives CDR1 MNHNS, CDR2 SASEGT. The germline V and J ends were trimmed by 5 bases and 2 bases, with 13 bases remaining between them. Here the CDR3 reads CASSQTDYTYNEQFF. CDR3 DNA sequence: TGTGCCAGCAGTCAAACAGACTACACCTACAATGAGCAGTTCTTC.

This clone was observed once. This chain links TRBV20-1 with TRBJ1-2, with TRBD1 as a possible D gene (5 bases). V was clipped by 6 bases and J by 8 bases, with 13 bases between them. CDR1 DFQATT and CDR2 SNEGSKA come from the germline V gene (reference sequence). CDR3 size: 11 residues. The CDR3 reads CSATGYGGYTF. CDR3 DNA: TGCAGTGCCACAGGATACGGCGGCTACACCTTC.

This clone has only one observation. The chain carries TRBV9 and TRBJ2-3; TRBD1 agrees at 8 bases. Germline CDR1 is SGDLS and CDR2 is YYNGEE. J was trimmed by 0 bases and V by 3 bases; bases with no gene match: 9. This CDR3 region has 17 residues. CDR3 sequence reads: CASSDTMTGDSTDTQYF. CDR3 in DNA: TGTGCCAGCAGCGACACAATGACAGGGGATAGCACAGATACGCAGTATTTT.

This chain uses TRBV27 with TRBJ2-5; TRBD1 aligns across 11 bases. The J call is uncertain, as TRBJ2-7 better fits the DNA end. The length of the CDR3 is 15 residues. In germline, CDR1 is MNHEY, CDR2 SMNVEV (reference sequence). The CDR3 DNA reads TGTGCCAGCAGTTTACGGGACAGGGGGTTCTACGAGCAGTACTTC. The encoded protein is CASSLRDRGFYEQYF.

The chain links TRBV19 to TRBJ1-5, with 9 bases fitting TRBD1. Trimming took 9 bases from V and 9 from J; bases not matched to a gene: 6. From germline, CDR1 is LNHDA and CDR2 SQIVND (reference sequence). This CDR3 region has 12 residues. CDR3 DNA sequence: TGTGCCAGCTGGGACAGGGAACGGCCCCAGCATTTT. Translated, it gives CASWDRERPQHF.

The rearrangement links TRBV27 to TRBJ2-3; the match to TRBD2 covers 8 bases. The V segment lost 2 bases and the J segment 3 bases; nucleotides outside the gene matches: 10. The CDR3 totals 17 residues. Germline V lookup: CDR1 MNHEY, CDR2 SMNVEV (reference sequence). CDR3 sequence: CASSLGLAGGLTDTQYF. As DNA, the CDR3 is TGTGCCAGCAGTTTAGGACTAGCAGGAGGTCTGACAGATACGCAGTATTTT.

The chain links TRBV7-9 to TRBJ2-6, with a tentative D call TRBD1 (5 bases). V lost 3 bases and J 2 bases, leaving 11 bases between the germline ends. Per the germline V gene, CDR1 is SEHNR and CDR2 is FQNEAQ (reference sequence). The CDR3 consists of 16 residues. CDR3 protein: CASSLGQGPGANVLTF. Written as DNA, the CDR3 is TGTGCCAGCAGCTTGGGGCAAGGCCCTGGGGCCAACGTCCTGACTTTC.

V and J are TRBV2 and TRBJ1-2; 10 bases are shared with TRBD1. CDR1 SNHLY and CDR2 FYNNEI come from the germline V gene. The CDR3 covers 14 residues. V gave up 3 bases and J gave up 3 bases; unmatched junction bases: 1. The CDR3 protein is CASSETGGDYGYTF. The CDR3 DNA reads TGTGCCAGCAGTGAGACAGGGGGCGACTATGGCTACACCTTC.

This clone came up once. The chain recombines TRBV6-4 with TRBJ2-1; TRBD1 agrees at 12 bases. The V segment lost 2 bases and the J segment 8 bases; nucleotides outside the gene matches: 4. The CDR3 sequence is 15 residues long. Germline V gives CDR1 MRHNA, CDR2 SNTAGT. The CDR3 DNA follows: TGTGCCAGCAGTGACGGGACAGGGGGCGAAGATGAGCAGTTCTTC. Translation: CASSDGTGGEDEQFF.

The chain joins TRBV5-1 to TRBJ1-2; no clear D gene. V dropped 4 bases and J dropped 4 bases, with 8 bases sitting between them. Germline CDR1 reads SGHRS; CDR2 reads YFSETQ. There are 12 residues in the CDR3. CDR3 sequence reads: CASSEPGYGYTF. In nucleotides, the CDR3 is TGCGCCAGCAGCGAACCCGGCTATGGCTACACCTTC.

A single count supports this clone. This chain uses TRBV28 with TRBJ1-4; D unresolved. V lost 5 bases and J lost 8, with 15 bases in between. This CDR3 region has 14 residues. Germline CDR1 is MDHEN and CDR2 is SYDVKM. The CDR3 nucleotides are TGTGCCAGCAGTCCATCCGGGTTTCGGGAAAAACTGTTTTTT. As protein: CASSPSGFREKLFF.

Only one count was recorded for this clone. V is TRBV5-1 and J is TRBJ2-1, with 12 bases fitting TRBD2. Germline CDR1 SGHRS, CDR2 YFSETQ. The V segment lost 4 bases and the J segment 0 bases; nucleotides outside the gene matches: 5. The CDR3 sequence is 17 residues long. CDR3 in amino acids: CASSPGLAGSSYNEQFF. CDR3 in DNA: TGCGCCAGCAGCCCGGGACTAGCGGGTTCCTCCTACAATGAGCAGTTCTTC.

The chain employs TRBV5-1 and TRBJ2-1; TRBD2 matches 8 bases. Germline CDR1 and CDR2: SGHRS and YFSETQ. V dropped 2 bases and J dropped 1; count of bases not matched to a gene: 5. CDR3 length: 16 amino acids. In DNA form, the CDR3 reads TGCGCCAGCAGCTTAACAGCGGGAGCTTCCTACAATGAGCAGTTCTTC. Translated, it gives CASSLTAGASYNEQFF.

V and J are TRBV11-2 and TRBJ1-2; no firm D call. CDR3 length equals 12 residues. V dropped 5 bases and J dropped 5 bases, with 9 bases sitting between them. Germline CDR1 reads SGHAT; CDR2 reads FQNNGV. This chain's CDR3 is CASSARHYGYTF. CDR3 in DNA: TGTGCCAGCAGCGCCCGACATTATGGCTACACCTTC. The whole variable domain, remainder taken from reference TRBV11-2 and TRBJ1-2, is EAGVAQSPRYKIIEKRQSVAFWCNPISGHATLYWYQQILGQGPKLLIQFQNNGVVDDSQLPKDRFSAERLKGVDSTLKIQPAKLEDSAVYLCASSARHYGYTFGSGTRLTVV.

This rearrangement joins TRBV2 to TRBJ2-7, with 10 bases matching TRBD2. With 2 bases clipped from V and 6 bases from J, the junction kept 7 bases outside the gene matches. The V gene's germline CDR1 is SNHLY and CDR2 FYNNEI. The CDR3 runs to 15 residues. CDR3 nucleotide sequence: TGTGCCAGCAGTGAACTAGCGGGAGAATTGGGCGAGCAGTACTTC. This gives the protein CASSELAGELGEQYF.

This sequence joins TRBV5-5 and TRBJ2-1, with 12 bases fitting TRBD2. V gave up 6 bases and J gave up 4 bases; unmatched junction bases: 11. Germline CDR1 reads SGHKS; CDR2 reads YYEKEE (reference sequence). This CDR3 has 17 amino acids. The CDR3 region is CASTKLTSGSPYNEQFF. CDR3 DNA: TGTGCCAGCACCAAACTGACTAGCGGGAGCCCTTACAATGAGCAGTTCTTC.

This chain connects TRBV2 to TRBJ2-2; the match to TRBD2 covers 7 bases. Trimming at V came to 4 bases and at J to 2 bases, leaving 4 bases not matched to a gene. Per germline, CDR1 SNHLY and CDR2 FYNNEI. The CDR3 loop spans 15 amino acids. CDR3 nucleotides: TGTGCCAGCAGTGGTCCTAGCGGTAACACCGGGGAGCTGTTTTTT. This sequence encodes CASSGPSGNTGELFF.

This chain joins TRBV5-6 and TRBJ2-1; 9 positions match TRBD2. V lost 6 bases and J lost 2; bases outside the gene matches: 6. The germline gives CDR1 SGHDT, CDR2 YYEEEE. The length of the CDR3 is 15 residues. The CDR3 nucleotides are TGTGCCAGCATCCAACGACTAGCGGCCTACAATGAGCAGTTCTTC. This encodes CASIQRLAAYNEQFF.

This clone was found once. This chain links TRBV19 with TRBJ2-1; 8 nucleotides align to TRBD2. The CDR3 has 16 amino acids. Germline-derived CDR1 and CDR2 are LNHDA and SQIVND (reference sequence). The V and J ends lost 4 bases and 9 bases, in that order; junction bases with no gene match: 14. This chain's CDR3 is CASSSPTPSGRGEQFF. The CDR3 DNA reads as TGTGCCAGTAGTAGCCCCACTCCCAGCGGGAGAGGTGAGCAGTTCTTC.

The chain is built from TRBV6-5 and TRBJ2-7, with no clear D. Germline V gene sequence: CDR1 MNHEY, CDR2 SVGAGI. V gave up 5 bases and J gave up 3 bases, with 11 bases separating them. CDR3 length equals 13 residues. CDR3 loop: CASSPSSGYEQYF. CDR3 coding DNA: TGTGCCAGCAGTCCCTCGTCGGGCTACGAGCAGTACTTC.